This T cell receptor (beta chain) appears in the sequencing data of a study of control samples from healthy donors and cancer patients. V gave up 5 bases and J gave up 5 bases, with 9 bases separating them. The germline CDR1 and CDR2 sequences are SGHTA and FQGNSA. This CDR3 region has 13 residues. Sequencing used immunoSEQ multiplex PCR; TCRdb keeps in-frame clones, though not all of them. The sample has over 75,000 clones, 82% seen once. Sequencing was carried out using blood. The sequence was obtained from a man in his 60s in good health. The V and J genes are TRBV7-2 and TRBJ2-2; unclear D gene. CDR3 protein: CASSTSGTGELFF. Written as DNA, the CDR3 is TGTGCCAGCAGCACCTCAGGAACCGGGGAGCTGTTTTTT. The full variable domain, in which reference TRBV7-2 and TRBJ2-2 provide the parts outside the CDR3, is GAGVSQSPSNKVTEKGKDVELRCDPISGHTALYWYRQSLGQGLEFLIYFQGNSAPDKSGLPSDRFSAERTGGSVSTLTIQRTQQEDSAVYLCASSTSGTGELFFGEGSRLTVL.